These 19 T cell receptor beta chains were sequenced from one sample in a study of spatial heterogeneity in lung cancer. Study conclusions and caveats: Mutation tallies in tumors tracked expanded intratumoral alpha and beta TCR counts.

Regarding time point: sample taken at primary tumor resection. These receptors' targets are unknown. TCRdb fed the 5' RACE reads into MiXCR, producing one record per CDR3 protein. The top ten hold under 12% of the sample, which has several thousand distinct CDR3 sequences, around 11% seen once. Specimen: lung tumor tissue, collected at surgery. The receptors here all came from a female donor with early-stage non-small cell lung cancer.

This clonotype is medium-sized in the sample. The rearrangement links TRBV7-9 to TRBJ2-7, with a tentative D call TRBD1 (7 bases). Trimming left V 5 bases short and J 10 bases short, with 18 bases between. Per the germline V gene, CDR1 is SEHNR and CDR2 is FQNEAQ (reference sequence). This CDR3 is 13 amino acids long. The CDR3 is CASSAGQAEGQYF. DNA for the CDR3: TGTGCCAGCAGCGCTGGACAGGCGGAGGGTCAGTACTTC.

This clonotype was seen ten or more times. The rearrangement links TRBV28 to TRBJ2-2; maybe TRBD2 (5 bases). Germline CDR1 reads MDHEN; CDR2 reads SYDVKM. V lost 3 bases to trimming and J lost 1 base, with 12 bases between them. The CDR3 is 16 amino acids. The CDR3 DNA reads TGTGCCAGCAGTTTGTACGGGGTCCTGAACACCGGGGAGCTGTTTTTT. Translated: CASSLYGVLNTGELFF.

In this sample, this clonotype is medium-sized. The V call is TRBV28, the J call TRBJ2-7, with TRBD1 matching 7 bases. Germline trimming cut 6 bases from V and 5 bases from J; bases unmatched to any gene: 7. Germline assignment: CDR1 MDHEN and CDR2 SYDVKM. CDR3 size: 13 residues. CDR3 nucleotides: TGTGCCAGCAGAACAGGGACAGCCCACGAGCAGTACTTC. It encodes CASRTGTAHEQYF.

The rearrangement links TRBV20-1 to TRBJ2-3, with a tentative D call TRBD1 (7 bases). Germline CDR1 DFQATT, CDR2 SNEGSKA (reference sequence). This CDR3 comprises 13 residues. Trimming stripped 5 bases from V and 0 bases from J, with 9 bases between. The CDR3 sequence: CSAQGGSTDTQYF. In DNA, the CDR3 is TGCAGTGCTCAGGGGGGCAGCACAGATACGCAGTATTTT.

This chain joins TRBV6-2 or TRBV6-3 and TRBJ2-5, with D perhaps TRBD2 (6 bases). Germline CDR1 is MNHEY and CDR2 is SVGEGT. The CDR3 length is 14 residues. Trimming stripped 1 base from V and 5 bases from J, with 11 bases between. The CDR3 protein is CASSYFGGAETQYF. The DNA for the CDR3 is TGTGCCAGCAGTTACTTTGGCGGGGCGGAGACCCAGTACTTC.

This clonotype is medium-sized by share. V and J are TRBV27 and TRBJ2-1; TRBD2 might be the D (6 bases). Trimming left V 4 bases short and J 8 bases short, with 12 bases between. This CDR3 is built from 13 residues. Germline CDR1 MNHEY, CDR2 SMNVEV (reference sequence). For the CDR3, the DNA is TGTGCCAGCAGTTCCCGTGGAGGGCATGAGCAGTTCTTC. Translation gives CASSSRGGHEQFF.

At least ten counts were recorded for this clonotype. V and J are TRBV7-9 and TRBJ2-6; TRBD1 matches 8 bases. The CDR3 has 14 residues. Trimming took 5 bases from V and 11 from J; bases not matched to a gene: 8. CDR1 is SEHNR, CDR2 FQNEAQ, per germline (reference sequence). CDR3 nucleotide sequence: TGTGCCAGCAGCCGAGGACAGGGTTGGGACGTCCTGACTTTC. This translates into CASSRGQGWDVLTF.

This clonotype is termed medium-sized. V gene TRBV9 combines with J gene TRBJ2-7, with a tentative D call TRBD2 (5 bases). Per germline, CDR1 SGDLS and CDR2 YYNGEE. CDR3 size: 13 residues. Trimming removed 4 bases at V and 0 bases at J, with 8 bases between. CDR3 loop: CASSPGVSYEQYF. CDR3 bases: TGTGCCAGCAGCCCCGGGGTCTCCTACGAGCAGTACTTC.

This clonotype was seen at least ten times. The rearrangement joins TRBV10-2 to TRBJ1-1; tentative D call: TRBD1 (5 bases). The germline CDR1 and CDR2 sequences are WSHSY and SAAADI. The V gene lost 7 bases and the J gene lost 0 bases, with 12 bases spanning the gap. This CDR3 is 14 amino acids long. The CDR3 here is CASMTTELNTEAFF. The CDR3, as DNA: TGCGCCAGCATGACGACAGAACTGAACACTGAAGCTTTCTTT.

The chain has TRBV5-1 and TRBJ1-1; 7 positions agree with TRBD1. V shed 3 bases, J shed 6 bases, and the junction held 8 bases outside the gene matches. The CDR3 totals 14 residues. Germline CDR1 SGHRS, CDR2 YFSETQ. This chain's CDR3 is CASSYDRAVAEAFF. For the CDR3, the DNA is TGCGCCAGCAGCTACGACAGGGCAGTCGCTGAAGCTTTCTTT.

The chain employs TRBV2 and TRBJ2-1, with 7 bases lining up with TRBD1. CDR1 is SNHLY and CDR2 is FYNNEI in the germline V gene. The J segment lost 2 bases and the V segment lost 5 bases, leaving 6 bases of the junction unmatched. The CDR3 contains 15 residues. CDR3 residues: CASSYGTAAYNEQFF. The CDR3 DNA reads TGTGCCAGCAGTTACGGGACAGCGGCCTACAATGAGCAGTTCTTC. Together with reference TRBV2 and TRBJ2-1, the CDR3 gives the full variable domain: EPEVTQTPSHQVTQMGQEVILRCVPISNHLYFYWYRQILGQKVEFLVSFYNNEISEKSEIFDDQFSVERPDGSNFTLKIRSTKLEDSAMYFCASSYGTAAYNEQFFGPGTRLTVL.

This clonotype has more than one count but fewer than ten. V and J are TRBV7-8 and TRBJ1-1; maybe TRBD1 (6 bases). Between the trimmed V and J ends, which lost 5 bases and 3 bases, there was a span of 10 bases. Germline CDR1 is SGHVS and CDR2 is FQNEAQ. CDR3 length: 13 amino acids. CDR3 sequence reads: CASSLTGHTEAFF. CDR3 bases: TGTGCCAGCAGCCTCACAGGGCACACTGAAGCTTTCTTT.

The chain couples TRBV11-3 to TRBJ2-1; 10 bases map to TRBD2. Per the germline V gene, CDR1 is SGHNT and CDR2 is YENEEA. The junction had 0 bases not matched to a gene; V was cut back by 5 bases and J by 8 bases. This CDR3 comprises 12 residues. CDR3 DNA: TGTGCCAGCAGCACTAGCGGGGATGAGCAGTTCTTC. Translated: CASSTSGDEQFF.

To note about this clonotype: The limits of the CDR3 on the DNA are not certain, so only TCRdb's listed CDR3 is given. The V call is TRBV11-2, the J call TRBJ2-2; the D call in the table, TRBD1, was not verified against the DNA. CDR1 SGHAT and CDR2 FQNNGV come from the germline V gene. The CDR3 has 17 residues if both end residues are counted. The CDR3: CASSPPEGGPTPGSCFF.

The chain couples TRBV20-1 to TRBJ2-2, with TRBD1 matching over 10 bases. The V and J ends lost 0 bases and 3 bases, in that order; junction bases with no gene match: 7. Germline values: CDR1 DFQATT, CDR2 SNEGSKA (reference sequence). The CDR3 length is 17 residues. CDR3 sequence reads: CSARDLDRGPDTGELFF. CDR3 in DNA: TGCAGTGCTAGAGATCTAGACAGGGGGCCGGACACCGGGGAGCTGTTTTTT.

This chain links TRBV20-1 with TRBJ2-1, with 9 nucleotides matching TRBD2. The CDR3 loop spans 18 amino acids. Unmatched junction bases numbered 15, after V lost 6 bases and J lost 0 bases. In germline, CDR1 is DFQATT, CDR2 SNEGSKA (reference sequence). This chain's CDR3 is CSAPVVAGASSSYNEQFF. CDR3 sequence (DNA): TGCAGTGCCCCAGTGGTAGCGGGGGCGTCGAGCTCCTACAATGAGCAGTTCTTC.

In its sample, this clonotype ranks as medium-sized. V is TRBV4-3 and J is TRBJ1-6; no definite D call. The V gene lost 1 base and the J gene lost 1 base, with 5 bases spanning the gap. The germline V gene has CDR1 LGHNA and CDR2 YSLEER. The CDR3 covers 15 residues. CDR3 coding DNA: TGCGCCAGCAGCCAAGGTGATTCCTATAATTCACCCCTCCACTTT. As protein: CASSQGDSYNSPLHF.

This clonotype was detected only a few times. The V and J genes are TRBV4-1 and TRBJ1-5; the D is unclear. Germline V lookup: CDR1 MGHRA, CDR2 YSYEKL. The V end lost 0 bases, the J end lost 6 bases, and 6 bases lay between the germline ends. The CDR3 is made up of 13 amino acids. The CDR3 is CASSQDGSQPQHF. Here the CDR3 DNA reads TGCGCCAGCAGCCAAGACGGGAGTCAGCCCCAGCATTTT.

This clonotype occurred a few times. The chain links TRBV30 to TRBJ2-2, with a possible D match to TRBD2 (6 bases). Germline V gene sequence: CDR1 GTSNPN, CDR2 SVGIG (reference sequence). The length of the CDR3 is 20 residues. V gave up 1 base and J gave up 5 bases, with 29 bases separating them. The CDR3 nucleotides read TGTGCCTGGAGTGCACAGGTGGGGGGAATCCAACGAACTTGGACCGGGGAGCTGTTTTTT. Protein product: CAWSAQVGGIQRTWTGELFF.